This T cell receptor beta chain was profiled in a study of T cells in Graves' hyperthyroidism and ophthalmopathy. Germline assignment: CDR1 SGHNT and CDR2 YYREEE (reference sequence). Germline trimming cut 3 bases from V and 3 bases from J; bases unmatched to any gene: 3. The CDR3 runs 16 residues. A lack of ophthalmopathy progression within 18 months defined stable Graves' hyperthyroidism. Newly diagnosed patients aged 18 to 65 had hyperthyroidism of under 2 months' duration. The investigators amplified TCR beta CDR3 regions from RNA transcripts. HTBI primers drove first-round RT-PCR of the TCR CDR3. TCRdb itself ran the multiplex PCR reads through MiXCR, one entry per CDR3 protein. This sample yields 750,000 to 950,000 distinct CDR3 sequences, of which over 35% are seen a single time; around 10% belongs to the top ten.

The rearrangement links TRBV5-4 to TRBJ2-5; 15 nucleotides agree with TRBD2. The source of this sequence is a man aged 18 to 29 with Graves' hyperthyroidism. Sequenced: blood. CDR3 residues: CASSSGLAGGEETQYF. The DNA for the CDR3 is TGTGCCAGCAGCTCGGGACTAGCGGGGGGCGAAGAGACCCAGTACTTC.